This T cell receptor (beta chain) came from a study of immune characterization of retroperitoneal liposarcoma (dated by TCRdb to about 2019). Receptor amplification or capture employed PCR. Sequencing relied on a NextSeq 500. Starting from the raw public reads, TCRdb applied fastp trimming at Q25, assembled clones with MiXCR and retained in-frame beta chains. Every entry covers one CDR3 protein and lists the most common genes and DNA from its rows. The sample data list 5,500 to 8,000 distinct CDR3 sequences, and about 29% of these were observed just once. The ten largest clonotypes hold about a quarter of the sample. Details on this clonotype: This clone's antigen is unknown. Base qualities are not recorded, but no much larger clone differs from it by a single base.

V was cut back by 5 bases and J by 3 bases, leaving a gap of 7 bases between them. The CDR3 covers 13 residues, taking in both the cysteine and the phenylalanine. Only the CDR3 DNA is retained, 39 bases long and in frame from the first base. According to the germline V gene (reference sequence), CDR1 reads MNHEY and CDR2 reads SMNVEV. This clonotype was obtained from a female donor with retroperitoneal liposarcoma. Material for sequencing was tumor tissue. The chain is assembled from TRBV27 and TRBJ2-2; perhaps TRBD1 is the D gene, with 5 bases matching. The CDR3 region reads CASSLQDTGELFF. The bases are TGTGCCAGCAGTCTACAGGACACCGGGGAGCTGTTTTTT.